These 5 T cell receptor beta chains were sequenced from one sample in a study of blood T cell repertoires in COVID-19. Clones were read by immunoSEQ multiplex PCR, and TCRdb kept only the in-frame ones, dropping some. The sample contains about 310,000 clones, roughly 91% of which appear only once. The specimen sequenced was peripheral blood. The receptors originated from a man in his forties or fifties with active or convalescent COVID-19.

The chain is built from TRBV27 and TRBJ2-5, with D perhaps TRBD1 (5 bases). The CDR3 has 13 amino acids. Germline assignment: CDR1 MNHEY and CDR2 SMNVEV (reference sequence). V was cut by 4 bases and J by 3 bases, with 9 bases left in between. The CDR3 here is CASSYGAEETQYF. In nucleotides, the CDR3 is TGTGCCAGCAGTTATGGGGCGGAAGAGACCCAGTACTTC.

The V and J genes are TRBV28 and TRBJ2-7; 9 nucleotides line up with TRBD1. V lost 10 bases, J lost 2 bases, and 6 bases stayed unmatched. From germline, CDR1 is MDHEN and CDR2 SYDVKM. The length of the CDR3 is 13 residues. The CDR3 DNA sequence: TGTGCCACCAGGACAGGGGAGCCCTACGAGCAGTACTTC. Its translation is CATRTGEPYEQYF.

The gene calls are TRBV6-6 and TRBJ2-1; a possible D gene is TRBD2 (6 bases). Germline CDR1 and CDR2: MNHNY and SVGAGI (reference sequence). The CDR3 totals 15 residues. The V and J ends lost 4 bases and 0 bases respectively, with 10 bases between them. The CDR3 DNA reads TGTGCCAGCAGTTCTAGCGAATACTCCTACAATGAGCAGTTCTTC. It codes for CASSSSEYSYNEQFF.

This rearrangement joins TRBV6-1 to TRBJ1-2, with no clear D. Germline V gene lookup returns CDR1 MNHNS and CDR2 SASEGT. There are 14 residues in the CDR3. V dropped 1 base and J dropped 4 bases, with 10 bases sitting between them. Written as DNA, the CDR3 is TGTGCCAGCAGTGAAGACACAGCTCTCTATGGCTACACCTTC. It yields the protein CASSEDTALYGYTF.

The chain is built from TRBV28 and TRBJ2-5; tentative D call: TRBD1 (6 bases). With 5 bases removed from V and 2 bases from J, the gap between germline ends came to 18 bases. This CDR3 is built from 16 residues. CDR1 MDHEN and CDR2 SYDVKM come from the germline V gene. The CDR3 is CASSHGTWTVQETQYF. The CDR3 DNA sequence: TGTGCCAGCAGTCACGGTACCTGGACAGTGCAAGAGACCCAGTACTTC. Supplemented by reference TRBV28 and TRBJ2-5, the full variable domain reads DVKVTQSSRYLVKRTGEKVFLECVQDMDHENMFWYRQDPGLGLRLIYFSYDVKMKEKGDIPEGYSVSREKKERFSLILESASTNQTSMYLCASSHGTWTVQETQYFGPGTRLLVL.